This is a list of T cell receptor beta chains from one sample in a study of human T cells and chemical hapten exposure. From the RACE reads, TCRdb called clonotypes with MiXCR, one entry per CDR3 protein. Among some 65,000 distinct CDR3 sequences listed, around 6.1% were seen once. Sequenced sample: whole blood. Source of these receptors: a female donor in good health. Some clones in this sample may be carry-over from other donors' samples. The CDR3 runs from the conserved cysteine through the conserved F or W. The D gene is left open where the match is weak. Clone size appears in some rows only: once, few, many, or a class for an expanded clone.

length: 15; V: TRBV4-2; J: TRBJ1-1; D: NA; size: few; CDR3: CASFSLGDRNTEAFF; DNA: TGTGCCAGCTTTTCCCTTGGTGATCGTAACACTGAAGCTTTCTTT
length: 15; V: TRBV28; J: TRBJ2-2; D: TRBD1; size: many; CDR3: CASSLYRGVNGELFF; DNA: TGTGCCAGCAGTTTATACAGGGGCGTTAACGGGGAGCTGTTTTTT
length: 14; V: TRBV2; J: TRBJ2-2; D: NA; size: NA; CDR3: CASSEARRGGELFF; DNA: TGTGCCAGCAGTGAAGCTAGGCGGGGCGGGGAGCTGTTTTTT
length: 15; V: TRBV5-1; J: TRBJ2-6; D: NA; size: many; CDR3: CASSLLVSGANVLTF; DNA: TGCGCCAGCAGCTTGTTAGTCTCTGGGGCCAACGTCCTGACTTTC
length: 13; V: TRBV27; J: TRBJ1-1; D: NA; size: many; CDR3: CASSFSVNTEAFF; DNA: TGTGCCAGCAGTTTCTCGGTCAACACTGAAGCTTTCTTT
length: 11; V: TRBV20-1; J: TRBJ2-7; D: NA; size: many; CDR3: CSAPRGNEQYF; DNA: TGCAGTGCCCCCCGGGGGAACGAGCAGTACTTC
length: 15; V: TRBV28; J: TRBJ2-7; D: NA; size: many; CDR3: CASRKAEPAAYEQYF; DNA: TGTGCCAGCAGAAAAGCGGAGCCCGCGGCCTACGAGCAGTACTTC
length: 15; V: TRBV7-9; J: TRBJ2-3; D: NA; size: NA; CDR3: CASSYGQMSTDTQYF; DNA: TGTGCCAGCAGTTACGGACAGATGAGCACAGATACGCAGTATTTT
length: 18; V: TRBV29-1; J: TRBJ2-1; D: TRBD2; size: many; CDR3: CSVQNPKSLAGGGNEQFF; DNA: TGCAGCGTCCAGAACCCGAAATCGTTAGCGGGAGGTGGAAATGAGCAGTTCTTC
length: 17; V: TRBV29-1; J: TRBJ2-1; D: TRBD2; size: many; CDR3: CSVPGLAGGSSYNEQFF; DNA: TGCAGCGTACCGGGACTAGCGGGAGGGAGCTCCTACAATGAGCAGTTCTTC
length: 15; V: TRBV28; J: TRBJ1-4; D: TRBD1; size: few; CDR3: CASSLFGQVNEKLFF; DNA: TGTGCCAGCAGTTTATTTGGACAGGTCAATGAAAAACTGTTTTTT
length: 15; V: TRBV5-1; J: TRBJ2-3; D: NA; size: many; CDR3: CASKTGLGPTDTQYF; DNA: TGCGCCAGCAAGACAGGACTGGGGCCCACAGATACGCAGTATTTT
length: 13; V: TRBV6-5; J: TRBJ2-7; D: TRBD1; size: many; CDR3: CASRGQGAREQYF; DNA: TGTGCCAGCAGAGGACAGGGGGCTCGGGAGCAGTACTTC
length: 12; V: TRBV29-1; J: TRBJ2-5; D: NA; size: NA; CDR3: CSVSPESTAQYF; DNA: TGCAGCGTCTCCCCGGAAAGCACTGCCCAGTACTTC
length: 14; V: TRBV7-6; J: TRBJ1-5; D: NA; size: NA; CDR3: CASSLEGWDQPQHF; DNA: TGTGCCAGCAGCTTAGAGGGTTGGGATCAGCCCCAGCATTTT
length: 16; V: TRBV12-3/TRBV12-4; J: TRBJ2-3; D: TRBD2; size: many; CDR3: CASSPGLAGLTDTQYF; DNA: TGTGCCAGCAGTCCCGGACTAGCGGGACTCACAGATACGCAGTATTTT
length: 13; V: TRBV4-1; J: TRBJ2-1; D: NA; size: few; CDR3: CASSPRGSDEQFF; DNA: TGCGCCAGCAGCCCCAGGGGTTCAGATGAGCAGTTCTTC
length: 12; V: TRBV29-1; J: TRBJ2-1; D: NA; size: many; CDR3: CSVVRRFNEQFF; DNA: TGCAGCGTTGTTAGGCGGTTCAATGAGCAGTTCTTC
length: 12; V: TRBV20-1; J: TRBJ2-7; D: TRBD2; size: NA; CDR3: CSAGGALGEQYF; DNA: TGCAGTGCCGGGGGGGCCCTCGGCGAGCAGTACTTC
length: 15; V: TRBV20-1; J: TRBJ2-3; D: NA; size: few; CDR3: CSARDPLLNTDTQYF; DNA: TGCAGTGCTAGAGATCCACTATTAAACACAGATACGCAGTATTTT
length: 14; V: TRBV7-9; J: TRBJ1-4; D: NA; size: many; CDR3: CASSSRALNEKLFF; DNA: TGTGCCAGCAGCAGCAGGGCGCTTAATGAAAAACTGTTTTTT
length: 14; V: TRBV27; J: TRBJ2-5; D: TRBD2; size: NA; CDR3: CASSRLADQETQYF; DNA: TGTGCCAGCAGTCGGCTAGCGGATCAAGAGACCCAGTACTTC
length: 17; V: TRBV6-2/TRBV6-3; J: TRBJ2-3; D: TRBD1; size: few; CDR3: CASSYSPGQGTTDTQYF; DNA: TGTGCCAGCAGTTACTCACCGGGACAGGGTACAACAGATACGCAGTATTTT
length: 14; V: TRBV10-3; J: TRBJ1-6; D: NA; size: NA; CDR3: CAISDAAGDSPLHF; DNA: TGTGCCATCAGTGACGCCGCCGGCGATTCACCCCTCCACTTT
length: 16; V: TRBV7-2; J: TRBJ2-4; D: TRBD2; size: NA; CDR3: CASTWGLEGGRNIQYF; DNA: TGTGCCAGCACCTGGGGGTTAGAGGGAGGGAGAAACATTCAGTACTTC
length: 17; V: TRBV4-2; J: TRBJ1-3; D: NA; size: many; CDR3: CASGQRWQAGSGNTIYF; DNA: TGTGCCAGCGGTCAAAGATGGCAGGCAGGCTCTGGAAACACCATATATTTT
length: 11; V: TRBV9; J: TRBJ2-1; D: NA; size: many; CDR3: CASRSNNEQFF; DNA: TGTGCCAGCAGGAGTAACAATGAGCAGTTCTTC
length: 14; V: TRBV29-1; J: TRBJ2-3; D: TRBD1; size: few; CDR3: CSVGQGARTDTQYF; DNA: TGCAGCGTTGGACAGGGGGCCCGCACAGATACGCAGTATTTT
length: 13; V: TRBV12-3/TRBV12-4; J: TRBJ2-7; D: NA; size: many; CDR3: CASSLMGESEQYF; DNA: TGTGCCAGCAGTTTAATGGGAGAAAGCGAGCAGTACTTC
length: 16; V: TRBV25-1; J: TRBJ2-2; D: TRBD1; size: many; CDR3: CASSNRDRALTGELFF; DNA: TGTGCCAGCAGTAACCGGGACAGGGCCCTCACCGGGGAGCTGTTTTTT
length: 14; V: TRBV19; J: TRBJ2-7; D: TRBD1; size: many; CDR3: CASSTTRDRDEQYF; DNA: TGTGCCAGTAGTACCACAAGGGACAGGGACGAGCAGTACTTC